This entry concerns a single T cell receptor beta chain. The sample is drawn from a study of response to subunit inactivated influenza vaccine. MiXCR, applied by TCRdb to the RT-PCR reads, yields one record per CDR3 protein. The sample consists of around 790,000 distinct CDR3 sequences, 20% to 25% of them appearing once. The sequence was collected from a man between 50 and 59 years old who received an inactivated influenza vaccine. The material was PBMCs from blood, obtained 4 to 6 days after vaccination.

DNA of the CDR3: TGCAGTGCTAGACCACTGGGGACTAGCGCCGATGAGCAGTTCTTC. Translation: CSARPLGTSADEQFF. The chain uses TRBV20-1 and TRBJ2-1; 10 nucleotides align to TRBD2. J lost 8 bases, V lost 2 bases, and 9 bases had no gene match. This CDR3 is 15 amino acids long. Germline assignment: CDR1 DFQATT and CDR2 SNEGSKA (reference sequence).